This T cell receptor beta chain came from a study of blood T cell repertoires in COVID-19 (dated by TCRdb to the early 2020s). Background on the whole study: Samples from collaborators originated in the United States, Italy and Spain and spanned both the acute and convalescent phases of COVID-19. The prospective study material was composed of cDNA or gDNA derived from T cells, B-cell-depleted T cells, or PBMCs. The dataset comprised deeply sampled blood TCRbeta repertoires from subjects exposed to, actively infected with, or recovered from COVID-19. A freely available public database, intended as a resource for researchers studying the immune response to SARS-CoV-2, is where the repertoires were released. The samples were drawn from the first 160 participants of the ongoing ImmuneRACE study and from 1,254 subjects provided by 6 global collaborators. A de-identified subject ID, COVID-19 status, age in years and sex were almost always included in the sample metadata. Where available, HLA class I and class II types were obtained from metadata supplied by the sample provider rather than from assay-based typing. Here is what the overall study found, with its caveats: The quantity of clinical and demographic metadata differed by source and by participant and was supplied without curation.

To note about this clone: Its antigen is currently not known. No qualities accompany the bases; no much larger clone lies one base away.

TCRbeta CDR3 regions were amplified from genomic DNA using the immunoSEQ Assay, a bias-controlled multiplex PCR. On the authors' methods: Nucleated cell counts per sample were estimated from amplification of reference gene primers within the assay. Sequence reads were collapsed and filtered to measure the absolute abundance of every unique TCRbeta CDR3 rearrangement. For each sample, productive Simpson clonality was calculated as the square root of Simpson's diversity index across productive rearrangements. The table comes from immuneACCESS by way of TCRdb, which keeps in-frame sequences with V and J called. Part of the clones is missing from these tables; in studies checked, under half for an unresolved V gene and the rest for unknown reasons. V, J and clone size reflect that table, while D and trimming were determined from the DNA. This sample lists about 73,000 clones; about 70% were detected once. The ten largest clones take up more than 20% of the sample.

The collaborating institutions used their own protocols to collect whole blood in K2EDTA tubes. For TCRbeta analysis, collaborators shipped samples as frozen whole blood, isolated PBMCs, or DNA extracted from either of those sample types. The CDR3 starts with the cysteine, ends with the phenylalanine, and has 16 residues. The sequence is cut down to CDR3 DNA, 48 bases in frame from base 1. CDR1 and CDR2 are drawn from the germline V gene (reference sequence): LGHDT, YNNKEL. V is pared back by 1 base and J by 0 bases, with 10 bases lying between the germline termini. The chain was built from TRBV3-1 (or the pseudogene TRBV3-2) and TRBJ2-1, with the D segment identity uncertain. Material: peripheral blood. This receptor was taken from a man between 60 and 75 years old with acute or convalescent COVID-19. The DNA sequence is given as TGTGCCAGCAGCCAAGTCGCCGAAGCCTCCTACAATGAGCAGTTCTTC. Translated, this is CASSQVAEASYNEQFF.